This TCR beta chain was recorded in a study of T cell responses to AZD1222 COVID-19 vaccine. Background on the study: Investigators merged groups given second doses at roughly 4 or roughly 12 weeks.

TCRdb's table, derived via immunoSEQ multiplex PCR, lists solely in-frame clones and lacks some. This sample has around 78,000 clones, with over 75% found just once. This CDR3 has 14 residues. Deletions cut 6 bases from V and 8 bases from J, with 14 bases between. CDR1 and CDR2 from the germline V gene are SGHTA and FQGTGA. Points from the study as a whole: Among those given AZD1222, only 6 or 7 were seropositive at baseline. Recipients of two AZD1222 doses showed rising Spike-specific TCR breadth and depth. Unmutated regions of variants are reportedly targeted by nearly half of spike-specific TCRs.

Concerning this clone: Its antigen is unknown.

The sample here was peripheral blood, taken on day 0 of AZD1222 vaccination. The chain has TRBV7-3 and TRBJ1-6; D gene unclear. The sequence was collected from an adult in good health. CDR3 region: CASSQSLADSPLHF. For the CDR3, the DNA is TGTGCCAGCAGTCAATCCTTAGCTGATTCACCCCTCCACTTT.